A selection of T cell receptor beta chains follows, all from one sample in a study of OX40 agonist ivuxolimab in advanced cancers. TCRdb's table, derived via immunoSEQ multiplex PCR, lists solely in-frame clones and lacks some. The sample lists some 150,000 clones, less than 95% seen once, with about 1.1% in the top ten. This sample comprised CD4+ or CD8+ T cells sorted from blood, obtained in a trial of the OX40 agonist ivuxolimab. The receptors were gathered from an adult with an advanced solid tumor such as melanoma, head and neck, liver or kidney cancer. Both conserved end residues are part of each CDR3. The D gene is left open where the match is weak. Some rows have no size entry. The others give once, few or many, or a class for an expanded clone.

CDR3 DNA | CDR3 protein | J gene | CDR3 length | V gene | D gene | clone size
TGTGCCAGCTCACCACCGAGCGGGAGCAGAGAGACCCAGTACTTC | CASSPPSGSRETQYF | TRBJ2-5 | 15 | TRBV18 | TRBD2 | .
TGTGCCAGCAGTCCCCTCCAGGGACACCCCGCTGAAGCTTTCTTT | CASSPLQGHPAEAFF | TRBJ1-1 | 15 | TRBV28 | . | .
TGTGCCAGCACCCGAGGATCGGGCACGGACATTCAGTACTTC | CASTRGSGTDIQYF | TRBJ2-4 | 14 | TRBV2 | . | .
TGTGCCAGCAGTACCGGACTAGTCCTCGAGCAGTACTTC | CASSTGLVLEQYF | TRBJ2-7 | 13 | TRBV28 | TRBD2 | few
TGTGCCAGCAGACCCCAGGGTGCTGAAGCTTTCTTT | CASRPQGAEAFF | TRBJ1-1 | 12 | TRBV7-9 | . | .
TGTGCCAGCAGCTTAGGAGAGAACACTGAAGCTTTCTTT | CASSLGENTEAFF | TRBJ1-1 | 13 | TRBV7-6 | . | .
TGTGCCAGCAGCCCCCGACTAACTAGCGGGAGTGTCTACGAGCAGTACTTC | CASSPRLTSGSVYEQYF | TRBJ2-7 | 17 | TRBV13 | TRBD2 | .
TGTGCCACCACGGGACAGAAGGGTTCGGGCTACACCTTC | CATTGQKGSGYTF | TRBJ1-2 | 13 | TRBV15 | TRBD1 | .
TGTGCTAGTGGCCCGCGAACTCTGACAGGGTCGGCCAATCAGCCCCAGCATTTT | CASGPRTLTGSANQPQHF | TRBJ1-5 | 18 | TRBV12-5 | TRBD1 | once
TGTGCCAGCAGTGGTCACACTGAAGCTTTCTTT | CASSGHTEAFF | TRBJ1-1 | 11 | TRBV6-1 | . | once
TGTGCCAGCAGCGTAGGGACAGGGCAGCCCCCCACTGAAGCTTTCTTT | CASSVGTGQPPTEAFF | TRBJ1-1 | 16 | TRBV9 | TRBD1 | .
TGTGCCAGCAGTTCTGGCAGCAATCAGCCCCAGCATTTT | CASSSGSNQPQHF | TRBJ1-5 | 13 | TRBV6-6 | . | few
TGTGCCAGCTCACCCGGGCTAGCGGGCAGTTCGTCCTACGAGCAGTACTTC | CASSPGLAGSSSYEQYF | TRBJ2-7 | 17 | TRBV18 | TRBD2 | .
TGTGCCAGCAGCGGACCTCAGGGGGCATCTGGAAACACCATATATTTT | CASSGPQGASGNTIYF | TRBJ1-3 | 16 | TRBV5-8 | TRBD1 | .
TGTGCCAGCAGCCTTATGGGGCGGGCTAATGAAAAACTGTTTTTT | CASSLMGRANEKLFF | TRBJ1-4 | 15 | TRBV2 | . | .
TGTGCCAGCAGCGTAGACGGGGCGAACACTGAAGCTTTCTTT | CASSVDGANTEAFF | TRBJ1-1 | 14 | TRBV9 | . | .
TGTGCCAGCTCACCGAGACAGCAGAGGCTTTACGAGCAGTACTTC | CASSPRQQRLYEQYF | TRBJ2-7 | 15 | TRBV18 | . | .
TGTGCCAGCAGCTTGACAGGTCAGGTCAGCCCCCAGCATTTT | CASSLTGQVSPQHF | TRBJ1-5 | 14 | TRBV7-9 | . | few
TGTGCCAGCAGTACCTCGGACAGGGCCCACGAGCAGTACTTC | CASSTSDRAHEQYF | TRBJ2-7 | 14 | TRBV6-7 | TRBD1 | .